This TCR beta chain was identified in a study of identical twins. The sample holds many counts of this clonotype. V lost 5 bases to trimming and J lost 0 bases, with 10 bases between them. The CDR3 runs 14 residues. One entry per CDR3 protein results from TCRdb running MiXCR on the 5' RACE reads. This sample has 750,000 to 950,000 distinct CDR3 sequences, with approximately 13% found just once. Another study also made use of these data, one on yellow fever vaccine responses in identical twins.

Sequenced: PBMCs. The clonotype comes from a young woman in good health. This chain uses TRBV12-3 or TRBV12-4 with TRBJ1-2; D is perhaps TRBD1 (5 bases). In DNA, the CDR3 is TGTGCCAGCAGTCGGGACGGCGCTAACTATGGCTACACCTTC. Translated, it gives CASSRDGANYGYTF.